This T cell receptor beta chain was sequenced during a study of CD8+CD57+ T cells in acquired aplastic anemia. Turning to the study itself: Sorted CD4+ and CD8+ cell DNA averaged approximately 3.4 ug. Healthy donors averaged approximately 9.8 million reads for CD4+ cells.

The CDR3 runs 15 residues. Germline lookup yields CDR1 SGHVS and CDR2 FQNEAQ. V gave up 2 bases and J gave up 8 bases, with 18 bases separating them. Profiles of TCR beta VDJ and CDR3 were generated from a genomic DNA template. TCRdb analysed the reads with MiXCR anew, one entry per CDR3 protein. The sample has 35,000 to 45,000 distinct CDR3 sequences, around 82% seen once. This sequence originates from a human donor in good health, serving as a control. The sequenced material came from sorted CD4+, CD8+, or CD8+CD57+ T cells (not recorded which) from PBMCs. The J gene is TRBJ1-1, the V gene TRBV7-8; no firm D call. CDR3 sequence (DNA): TGTGCCAGCAGCTTACTGTCCGGGCCGAACAAAGAAGCTTTCTTT. This codes for CASSLLSGPNKEAFF.